The next 18 T cell receptor beta chains were all read from a single sample in a study of control samples from healthy donors and cancer patients. Using immunoSEQ multiplex PCR, the repertoire was profiled, and TCRdb retains in-frame clones only, with some absent. The table includes approximately 150,000 clones, around 94% detected once. Input material: PBMCs. The receptors here all came from a man aged 55 to 70 with colorectal cancer.

The CDR3, as DNA: TGTGCCAGCAGCCAAAGGGGGGCTGGGACTGAAGCTTTCTTT. Protein: CASSQRGAGTEAFF. This chain uses TRBV3-1 (or the pseudogene TRBV3-2) with TRBJ1-1, with D perhaps TRBD1 (6 bases). This CDR3 has 14 residues. CDR1 and CDR2 (germline): LGHDT, YNNKEL (reference sequence). V gave up 2 bases and J gave up 5 bases, with 12 bases separating them.

The V call is TRBV5-1, the J call TRBJ2-3; D is unclear. This CDR3 has 14 amino acids. Germline V gene sequence: CDR1 SGHRS, CDR2 YFSETQ. The V gene lost 0 bases and the J gene lost 6 bases, with 11 bases spanning the gap. The CDR3 here is CASSLVPNYDTQYF. CDR3 DNA: TGCGCCAGCAGCTTGGTTCCCAACTACGATACGCAGTATTTT.

V and J are TRBV19 and TRBJ1-6, with D possibly being TRBD1 (6 bases). The CDR3 runs to 13 residues. V was clipped by 8 bases and J by 4 bases, with 9 bases between them. Germline V CDR1 and CDR2: LNHDA, SQIVND (reference sequence). The CDR3 sequence: CASGGNYNSPLHF. CDR3 in DNA: TGTGCCAGTGGGGGCAATTATAATTCACCCCTCCACTTT.

This chain connects TRBV19 to TRBJ1-1; 7 positions agree with TRBD1. The CDR3 totals 13 residues. J was trimmed by 3 bases and V by 5 bases; bases with no gene match: 3. CDR1 and CDR2 (germline): LNHDA, SQIVND (reference sequence). CDR3 DNA sequence: TGTGCCAGTAGTTCTCAGGGGGACACTGAAGCTTTCTTT. Protein product: CASSSQGDTEAFF. The full variable domain, in which reference TRBV19 and TRBJ1-1 provide the parts outside the CDR3, is DGGITQSPKYLFRKEGQNVTLSCEQNLNHDAMYWYRQDPGQGLRLIYYSQIVNDFQKGDIAEGYSVSREKKESFPLTVTSAQKNPTAFYLCASSSQGDTEAFFGQGTRLTVV.

Here the CDR3 DNA reads TGTGCCAGCAGGGGGGACACCACAGATACGCAGTATTTT. It codes for CASRGDTTDTQYF. The chain is built from TRBV28 and TRBJ2-3, with TRBD1 as a possible D gene (6 bases). Germline V gene data show CDR1 as MDHEN and CDR2 as SYDVKM. The V and J ends lost 6 bases and 2 bases respectively, with 9 bases between them. The CDR3 runs to 13 residues.

The chain couples TRBV24-1 to TRBJ2-7, with 11 bases fitting TRBD2. V shed 5 bases, J shed 2 bases, and the junction held 7 bases outside the gene matches. Germline-derived CDR1 and CDR2 are KGHDR and SFDVKD. This CDR3 contains 16 residues. The CDR3 protein is CATSAHGTSGAYEQYF. Here the CDR3 DNA reads TGTGCCACCAGTGCCCACGGGACTAGCGGCGCCTACGAGCAGTACTTC.

The chain joins TRBV19 to TRBJ2-1; D ambiguous. The CDR3 is 12 amino acids. Germline values: CDR1 LNHDA, CDR2 SQIVND (reference sequence). V dropped 3 bases and J dropped 6 bases, with 6 bases sitting between them. CDR3 sequence: CASSILGNEQFF. CDR3 in DNA: TGTGCCAGTAGTATTTTAGGCAATGAGCAGTTCTTC.

This clone was seen a single time. The gene calls are TRBV19 and TRBJ2-5, with unresolved D. V was pared by 5 bases and J by 2 bases, with 6 bases between. Germline CDR1 reads LNHDA; CDR2 reads SQIVND (reference sequence). The CDR3 runs 12 residues. CDR3 nucleotides: TGTGCCAGTAGTTCAGAGCAAGAGACCCAGTACTTC. As protein: CASSSEQETQYF.

The V call is TRBV7-9, the J call TRBJ1-6; no definite D call. The V gene's germline CDR1 is SEHNR and CDR2 FQNEAQ (reference sequence). V gave up 7 bases and J gave up 5 bases, with 9 bases separating them. The CDR3 totals 13 residues. The DNA for the CDR3 is TGTGCCAGCACCCTCGGGGATAATTCACCCCTCCACTTT. Residues: CASTLGDNSPLHF.

The CDR3, as DNA: TGTGCCAGCAGCCGACCCCTTGGGGACAGGCGGCGGGGATTCCATGGCTACACCTTC. Protein product: CASSRPLGDRRRGFHGYTF. The chain employs TRBV3-1 (or the pseudogene TRBV3-2) and TRBJ1-2, with 8 bases aligning to TRBD1. V lost 4 bases to trimming and J lost 6 bases; unmatched junction nucleotides: 22. CDR3 length equals 19 residues. Germline CDR1 LGHDT, CDR2 YNNKEL (reference sequence).

V is TRBV29-1 and J is TRBJ1-1, with D uncertain. V was cut by 2 bases and J by 1 base, with 8 bases left in between. Germline V gene sequence: CDR1 SQVTM, CDR2 ANQGSEA. This CDR3 has 13 residues. The CDR3 DNA is TGCAGCGTTGAAAGGGAGACGAACACTGAAGCTTTCTTT. Its protein is CSVERETNTEAFF.

The rearrangement uses TRBV7-2 and TRBJ2-5, with 8 nucleotides matching TRBD1. CDR1 SGHTA and CDR2 FQGNSA come from the germline V gene. This CDR3 region has 15 residues. V shed 5 bases, J shed 1 base, and the junction held 6 bases outside the gene matches. The CDR3, as DNA: TGTGCCAGCAGCACCCGGGACAGGTTCCAAGAGACCCAGTACTTC. Its protein product is CASSTRDRFQETQYF.

V usage is TRBV18 and J usage is TRBJ2-3; weak D call: TRBD1 (5 bases). V was shortened by 4 bases and J by 1 base, with 12 bases between the two germline ends. From germline, CDR1 is KGHSH and CDR2 LQKENI. The CDR3 has 15 residues. CDR3 coding DNA: TGTGCCAGCTCACTCTTAGGGGCGGGCACAGATACGCAGTATTTT. Amino acid sequence: CASSLLGAGTDTQYF.

The gene calls are TRBV3-1 (or the pseudogene TRBV3-2) and TRBJ1-5; D unresolved. Trimming took 0 bases from V and 6 from J, leaving 6 bases between them. CDR1 LGHDT and CDR2 YNNKEL come from the germline V gene (reference sequence). This CDR3 is built from 13 residues. Here the CDR3 reads CASSQDLVQPQHF. The CDR3, as DNA: TGTGCCAGCAGCCAAGATCTAGTTCAGCCCCAGCATTTT.

The V and J genes are TRBV23-1 and TRBJ2-1; D remains ambiguous. TRBV23-1 counts as an open reading frame of uncertain function. Trimming took off 2 bases at V and 0 bases at J, with 11 bases between the two ends. The CDR3 totals 16 residues. The CDR3 DNA follows: TGCGCCAGCAGTCAAGGGTCCGAGAGCTCCTACAATGAGCAGTTCTTC. This codes for CASSQGSESSYNEQFF.

J is TRBJ1-1 and V is TRBV5-4; the match to TRBD1 covers 9 bases. V dropped 5 bases and J dropped 1; count of bases not matched to a gene: 3. This CDR3 spans 14 amino acids. Germline CDR1 SGHNT, CDR2 YYREEE (reference sequence). CDR3 loop: CASRKDRGNTEAFF. The CDR3 nucleotides read TGTGCCAGCAGGAAGGACAGGGGGAACACTGAAGCTTTCTTT.

The V and J genes are TRBV4-2 and TRBJ1-2, with unresolved D. Per the germline V gene, CDR1 is LGHNA and CDR2 is YNFKEQ. V was cut by 0 bases and J by 4 bases, with 15 bases left in between. The CDR3 consists of 16 residues. Here the CDR3 reads CASSQELMARGYGYTF. The CDR3 nucleotides are TGTGCCAGCAGCCAAGAACTAATGGCTCGAGGCTATGGCTACACCTTC.

This chain connects TRBV3-1 (or the pseudogene TRBV3-2) to TRBJ2-1; TRBD1 matches at 8 bases. J was trimmed by 7 bases and V by 1 base; bases with no gene match: 6. The germline CDR1 and CDR2 sequences are LGHDT and YNNKEL (reference sequence). This CDR3 contains 15 residues. The CDR3 sequence: CASSQVPGGSNEQFF. In nucleotides, the CDR3 is TGTGCCAGCAGCCAAGTTCCAGGGGGCTCGAATGAGCAGTTCTTC.